This T cell receptor (beta chain) was profiled in a study of beta chain features in type 1 diabetes. Study information: Taken together, all samples contributed fewer than 110 million examined sorted cells.

This CDR3 spans 15 amino acids. Germline V lookup: CDR1 SGHTA, CDR2 FQGTGA. V was pared by 4 bases and J by 3 bases, with 4 bases of the junction left unmatched. The isolated RNA, all of it, was reverse transcribed, so expressed TCRB transcripts were what got sequenced. The protocol was immunoSEQ multiplex PCR, while the TCRdb copy is restricted to in-frame clones and leaves out a portion. The sample carries around 170,000 clones, approximately 10% recorded once. Whole-study findings and limits: All four CD4+ subsets of Type 1 diabetes patients contained TCRB CDR3s that were moderately but significantly shorter.

Over 95% purity was reached by all sorted populations. This clone has more than one count but fewer than ten. Its antigen is currently unknown. The chain has TRBV7-3 and TRBJ2-1; TRBD1 matches 9 bases. The specimen sequenced was central memory CD4+ T cells from blood. The TCR originated in a woman aged 30 to 39 with type 1 diabetes. This CDR3 reads CASSSGQGNYNEQFF. CDR3 coding DNA: TGTGCCAGCAGCTCGGGACAGGGAAACTACAATGAGCAGTTCTTC.